The sequence of this TCR beta chain was determined in a study of blood T cell repertoires in COVID-19 (dated by TCRdb to the early 2020s). For the study in its entirety: Samples covering the acute and convalescent phases of COVID-19 were provided by collaborators in the United States, Italy and Spain. The material from the prospective study consisted of cDNA or gDNA derived from T cells, B-cell-depleted T cells, or PBMCs. The dataset comprised deeply sampled blood TCRbeta repertoires from subjects exposed to, actively infected with, or recovered from COVID-19. The repertoires were released in a freely available public database intended as a resource for research on the immune response to SARS-CoV-2. The samples were drawn from two sources: the first 160 participants of the ongoing ImmuneRACE study, and some 1,300 subjects contributed by 6 global collaborators. Nearly every sample came with metadata listing a de-identified subject ID, COVID-19 status, age in years and sex. Where HLA class I and class II types were available, the types were taken from metadata supplied by the sample provider, not from assay-based typing. Study-wide conclusions, independent of this receptor: How much clinical and demographic metadata was included differed by source and by participant, and the metadata was provided uncurated.

TCRbeta CDR3 regions were amplified from genomic DNA using the immunoSEQ Assay, a bias-controlled multiplex PCR. Under the source paper's analysis protocol: Nucleated cell counts per sample were estimated from amplification of reference gene primers within the assay. To quantify the absolute abundance of each unique TCRbeta CDR3 rearrangement, sequence reads were collapsed and filtered. Productive Simpson clonality was computed per sample as the square root of Simpson's diversity index over productive rearrangements. TCRdb limited this immuneACCESS table to in-frame rearrangements with V and J called. A share of clones is missing; checked studies link under half to unresolved V genes, and the rest is unexplained. D and trimming come from the DNA, and the V and J calls and clone size come from that table. The sample table holds some 78,000 clones, of which nearly 90% were seen once. Jointly, the top ten make up more than 3.5% of the sample.

Remarks on this clone: Its antigen remains unidentified. Base qualities are not recorded, but no much larger clone differs from it by a single base.

Taken from cysteine to phenylalanine, the CDR3 has 20 residues. CDR3 DNA is the only sequence kept; it has 60 bases, read in frame from the first base. The germline V gene encodes CDR1 SNHLY and CDR2 FYNNEI. The junction shows trimming of 6 bases on V and 0 bases on J, and the gene matches do not reach 19 bases of it. Whole blood was collected in K2EDTA tubes by collaborating institutions according to the institutions' own protocols. For TCRbeta analysis, collaborators shipped samples in one of three forms: frozen whole blood, isolated PBMCs, or DNA extracted from either of those sample types. The chain links TRBV2 with TRBJ2-1; 8 central bases correspond to TRBD1. This TCR was sampled from an elderly woman with active or convalescent COVID-19. Source material: peripheral blood. The CDR3 reads CASRRGGGQGILSSYNEQFF. Here is the DNA: TGTGCCAGCAGAAGAGGGGGCGGACAGGGTATCCTGAGCTCCTACAATGAGCAGTTCTTC.